This TCR beta chain was retrieved from a study of identifying expanded T cells in peripheral blood. During the collection period, no donor immune events like infections were recorded. This clone turned up a few times. The antigen is unknown. Study outcomes and limitations: Two-week clone count variance significantly increased as total template count grew. Technical replicates showed roughly 1.2 changed clones; approximately 2 weeks 15 to 20; four weeks 19.

Trimming shortened V by 0 bases and J by 4 bases, and 10 bases separated the two germline ends. The CDR3 has 15 amino acids. The germline gives CDR1 SGDLS, CDR2 YYNGEE. TCRdb's copy holds only in-frame clones and misses some; the assay was immunoSEQ multiplex PCR. The sample has 50,000 to 70,000 clones; around 87% are singletons. The chain links TRBV9 to TRBJ2-2, with D possibly matching TRBD1 (6 bases). The specimen sequenced was blood. This TCR came from a person aged 18 to 70 in good health. CDR3 in DNA: TGTGCCAGCAGCGTAGATGTAGGGGGCACCGGGGAGCTGTTTTTT. This sequence encodes CASSVDVGGTGELFF.